The T cell receptor (beta chain) under discussion was sequenced for a study of neoadjuvant anti-PD-1 for oral cavity cancer. Blood libraries mostly used roughly 440 ng genomic DNA, six replicates each. Clones were sequenced by immunoSEQ multiplex PCR, and TCRdb holds only the in-frame ones, with some missing. This sample yields 11,000 to 15,000 clones, of which roughly 67% are seen a single time; 2% to 2.5% belongs to the top ten. The germline gives CDR1 SGHNT, CDR2 YYREEE (reference sequence). There are 13 residues in the CDR3. V was cut by 0 bases and J by 2 bases, with 6 bases left in between. The J gene is TRBJ2-7, the V gene TRBV5-4, with a tentative D call TRBD1 (6 bases). This TCR was recovered from a person aged 40-85 years with oral cavity squamous cell carcinoma. The starting material was PBMCs, obtained before nivolumab (anti-PD-1) treatment. CDR3 coding DNA: TGTGCCAGCAGCTTGGACAGGGCCTACGAGCAGTACTTC. Residues: CASSLDRAYEQYF.